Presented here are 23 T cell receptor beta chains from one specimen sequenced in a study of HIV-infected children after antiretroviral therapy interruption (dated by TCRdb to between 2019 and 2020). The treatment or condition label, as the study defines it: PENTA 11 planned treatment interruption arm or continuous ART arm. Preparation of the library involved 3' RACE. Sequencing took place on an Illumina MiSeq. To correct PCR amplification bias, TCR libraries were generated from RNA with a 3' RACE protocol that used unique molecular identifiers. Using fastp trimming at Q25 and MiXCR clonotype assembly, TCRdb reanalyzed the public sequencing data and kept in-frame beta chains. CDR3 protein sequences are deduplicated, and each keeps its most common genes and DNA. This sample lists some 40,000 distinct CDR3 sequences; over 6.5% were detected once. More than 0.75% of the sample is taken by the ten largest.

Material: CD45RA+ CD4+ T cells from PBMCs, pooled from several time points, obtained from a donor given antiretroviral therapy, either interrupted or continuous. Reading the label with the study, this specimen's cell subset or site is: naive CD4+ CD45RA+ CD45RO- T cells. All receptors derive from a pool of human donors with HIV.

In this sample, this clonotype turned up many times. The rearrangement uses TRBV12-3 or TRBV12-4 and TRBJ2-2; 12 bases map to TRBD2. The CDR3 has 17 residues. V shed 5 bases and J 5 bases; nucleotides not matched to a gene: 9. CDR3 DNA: TGTGCCAGCAGTCCTAGCGGGAGGGCCTCTAAGACCGGGGAGCTGTTTTTT. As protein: CASSPSGRASKTGELFF.

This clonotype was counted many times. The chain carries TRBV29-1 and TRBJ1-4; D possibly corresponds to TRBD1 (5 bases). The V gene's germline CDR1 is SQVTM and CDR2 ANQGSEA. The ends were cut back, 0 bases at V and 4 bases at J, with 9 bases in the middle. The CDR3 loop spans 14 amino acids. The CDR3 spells CSVEDPGNNEKLFF. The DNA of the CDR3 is TGCAGCGTTGAAGATCCAGGGAATAATGAAAAACTGTTTTTT.

The CDR3 DNA follows: TGTGCCAGCAGCCAAACCGGTGGGGCCGGTACGCAGTATTTT. The encoded protein is CASSQTGGAGTQYF. V gene TRBV11-2 combines with J gene TRBJ2-3, with D possibly being TRBD1 (5 bases). CDR1 and CDR2 (germline): SGHAT, FQNNGV. CDR3 length: 14 amino acids. V lost 5 bases to trimming and J lost 8 bases, with 17 bases between them.

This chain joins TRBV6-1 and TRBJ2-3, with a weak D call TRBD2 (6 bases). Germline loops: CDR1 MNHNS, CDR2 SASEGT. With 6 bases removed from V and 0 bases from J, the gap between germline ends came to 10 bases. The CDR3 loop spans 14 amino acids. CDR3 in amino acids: CASSPGTSTDTQYF. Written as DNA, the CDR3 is TGTGCCAGCAGCCCCGGGACTAGCACAGATACGCAGTATTTT.

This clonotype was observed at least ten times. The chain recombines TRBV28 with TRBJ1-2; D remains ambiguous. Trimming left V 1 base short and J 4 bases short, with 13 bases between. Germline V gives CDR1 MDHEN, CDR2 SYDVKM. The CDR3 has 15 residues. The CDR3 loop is CASSLFVDRSYGYTF. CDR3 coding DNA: TGTGCCAGCAGTTTATTTGTGGATCGCAGCTATGGCTACACCTTC.

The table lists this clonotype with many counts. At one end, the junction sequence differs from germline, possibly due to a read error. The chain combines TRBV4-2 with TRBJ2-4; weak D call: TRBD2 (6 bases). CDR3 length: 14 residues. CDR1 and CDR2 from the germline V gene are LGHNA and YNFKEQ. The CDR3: CASSQDWGENTLYF. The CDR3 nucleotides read TGTGCCAGCAGCCAGGACTGGGGGGAAAACACCTTGTACTTT.

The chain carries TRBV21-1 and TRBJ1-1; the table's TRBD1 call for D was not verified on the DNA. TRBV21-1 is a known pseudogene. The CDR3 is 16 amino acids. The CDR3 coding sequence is TGTGCCAGCAGCGCGGTTAGGGGACAAAGGAACACTGAAGCTTTCTTT. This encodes CASSAVRGQRNTEAFF.

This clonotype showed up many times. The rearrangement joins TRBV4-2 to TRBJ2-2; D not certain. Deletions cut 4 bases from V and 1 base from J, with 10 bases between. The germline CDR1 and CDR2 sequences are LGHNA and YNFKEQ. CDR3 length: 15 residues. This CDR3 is CASSPPWVNTGELFF. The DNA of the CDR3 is TGTGCCAGCAGCCCCCCGTGGGTGAACACCGGGGAGCTGTTTTTT.

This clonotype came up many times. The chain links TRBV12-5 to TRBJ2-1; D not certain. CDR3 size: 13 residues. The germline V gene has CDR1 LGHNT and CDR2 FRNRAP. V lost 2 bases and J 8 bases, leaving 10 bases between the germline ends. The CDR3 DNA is TGTGCTAGTGGTTTGAAGGTGTCGCATGAGCAGTTCTTC. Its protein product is CASGLKVSHEQFF.

CDR3 DNA: TGCAGTGCTAGAACTGACAGGGGTACCGGGGAGCTGTTTTTT. As protein: CSARTDRGTGELFF. The chain uses TRBV20-1 and TRBJ2-2, with 8 bases matching TRBD1. CDR1 is DFQATT, CDR2 SNEGSKA, per germline (reference sequence). V lost 2 bases to trimming and J lost 5 bases; unmatched junction nucleotides: 4. The CDR3 spans 14 residues.

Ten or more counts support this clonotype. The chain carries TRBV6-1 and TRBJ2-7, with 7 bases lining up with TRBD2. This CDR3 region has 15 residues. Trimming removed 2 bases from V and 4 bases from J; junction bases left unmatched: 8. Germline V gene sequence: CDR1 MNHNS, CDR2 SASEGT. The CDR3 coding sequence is TGTGCCAGCAGTGAATCGGGGAGGGCCTCGTACGAGCAGTACTTC. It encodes CASSESGRASYEQYF.

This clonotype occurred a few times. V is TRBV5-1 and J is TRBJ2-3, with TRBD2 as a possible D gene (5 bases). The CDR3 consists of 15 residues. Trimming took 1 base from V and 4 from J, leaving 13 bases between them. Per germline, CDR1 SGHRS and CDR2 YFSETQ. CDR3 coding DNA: TGCGCCAGCAGCTTGAGTCTAGCTCTTTCAGATACGCAGTATTTT. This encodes CASSLSLALSDTQYF.

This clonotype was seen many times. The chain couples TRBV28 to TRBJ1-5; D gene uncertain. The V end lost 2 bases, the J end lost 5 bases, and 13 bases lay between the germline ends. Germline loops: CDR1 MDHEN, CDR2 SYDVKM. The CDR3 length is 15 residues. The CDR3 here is CASSLLQTPHQPQHF. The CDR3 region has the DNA TGTGCCAGCAGTTTACTACAGACTCCCCATCAGCCCCAGCATTTT.

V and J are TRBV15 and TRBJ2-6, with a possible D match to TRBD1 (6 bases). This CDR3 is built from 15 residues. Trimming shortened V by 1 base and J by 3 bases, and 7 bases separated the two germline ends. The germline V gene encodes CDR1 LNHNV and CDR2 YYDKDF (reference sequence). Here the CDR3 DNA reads TGTGCCACCAGCAGAGGGGGGCGTGGGGCCAACGTCCTGACTTTC. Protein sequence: CATSRGGRGANVLTF.

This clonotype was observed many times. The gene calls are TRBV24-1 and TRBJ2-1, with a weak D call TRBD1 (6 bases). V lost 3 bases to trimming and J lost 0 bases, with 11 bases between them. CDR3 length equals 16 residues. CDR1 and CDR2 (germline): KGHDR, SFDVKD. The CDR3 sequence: CATSDTGTSSYNEQFF. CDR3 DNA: TGTGCCACCAGTGATACAGGGACCAGCTCCTACAATGAGCAGTTCTTC.

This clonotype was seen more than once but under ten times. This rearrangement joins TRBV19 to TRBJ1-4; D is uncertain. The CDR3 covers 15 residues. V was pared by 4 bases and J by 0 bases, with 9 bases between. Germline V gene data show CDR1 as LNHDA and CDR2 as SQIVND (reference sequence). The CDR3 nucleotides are TGTGCCAGTAGTAGAAGAGAGGCAACTAATGAAAAACTGTTTTTT. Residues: CASSRREATNEKLFF. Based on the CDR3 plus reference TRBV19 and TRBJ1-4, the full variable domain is DGGITQSPKYLFRKEGQNVTLSCEQNLNHDAMYWYRQDPGQGLRLIYYSQIVNDFQKGDIAEGYSVSREKKESFPLTVTSAQKNPTAFYLCASSRREATNEKLFFGSGTQLSVL.

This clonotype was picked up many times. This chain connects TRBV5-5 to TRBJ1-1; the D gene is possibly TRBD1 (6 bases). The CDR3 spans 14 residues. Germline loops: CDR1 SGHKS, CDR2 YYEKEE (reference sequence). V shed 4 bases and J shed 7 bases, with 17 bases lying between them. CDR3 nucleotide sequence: TGTGCCAGCAGCGTCAGGGGTGAGGCAGGTGAAGCTTTCTTT. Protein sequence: CASSVRGEAGEAFF.

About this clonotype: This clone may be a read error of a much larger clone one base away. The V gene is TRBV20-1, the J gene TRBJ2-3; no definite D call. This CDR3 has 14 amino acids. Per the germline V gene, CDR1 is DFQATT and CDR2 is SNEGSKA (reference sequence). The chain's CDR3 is CSGVIRPHTDTQNF. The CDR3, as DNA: TGCAGTGGCGTGATAAGGCCGCACACAGATACGCAGAATTTT.

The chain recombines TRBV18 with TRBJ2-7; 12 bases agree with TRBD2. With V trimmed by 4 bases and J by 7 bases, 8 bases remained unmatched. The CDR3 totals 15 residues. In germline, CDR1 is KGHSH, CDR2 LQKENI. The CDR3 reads CASSLRTSGAREQYF. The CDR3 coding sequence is TGTGCCAGCTCACTTCGGACTAGCGGGGCCAGGGAGCAGTACTTC.

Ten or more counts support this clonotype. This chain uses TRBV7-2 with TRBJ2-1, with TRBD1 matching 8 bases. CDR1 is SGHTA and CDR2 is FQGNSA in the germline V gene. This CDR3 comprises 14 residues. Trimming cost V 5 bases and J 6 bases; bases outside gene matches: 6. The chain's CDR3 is CASSAGQGSNEQFF. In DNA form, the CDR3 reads TGTGCCAGCAGCGCTGGACAGGGTAGCAATGAGCAGTTCTTC.

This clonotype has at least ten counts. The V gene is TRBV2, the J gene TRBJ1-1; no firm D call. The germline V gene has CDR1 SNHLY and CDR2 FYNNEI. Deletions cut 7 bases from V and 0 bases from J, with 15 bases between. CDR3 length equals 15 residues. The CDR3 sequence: CASNWIPAVNTEAFF. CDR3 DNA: TGTGCCAGCAATTGGATCCCGGCCGTGAACACTGAAGCTTTCTTT. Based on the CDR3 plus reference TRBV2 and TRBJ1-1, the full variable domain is EPEVTQTPSHQVTQMGQEVILRCVPISNHLYFYWYRQILGQKVEFLVSFYNNEISEKSEIFDDQFSVERPDGSNFTLKIRSTKLEDSAMYFCASNWIPAVNTEAFFGQGTRLTVV.

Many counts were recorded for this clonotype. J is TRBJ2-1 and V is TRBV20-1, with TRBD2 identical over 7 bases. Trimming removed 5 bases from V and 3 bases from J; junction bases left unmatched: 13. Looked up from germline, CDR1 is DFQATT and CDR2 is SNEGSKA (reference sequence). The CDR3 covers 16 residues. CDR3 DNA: TGCAGTGCTTCCCTAACTAGCGTAGGATTCTACAATGAGCAGTTCTTC. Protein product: CSASLTSVGFYNEQFF.

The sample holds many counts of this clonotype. DNA of the CDR3: TGTGCCACCAAAACAGGGGTGTCAAACATTCAGTACTTC. It encodes CATKTGVSNIQYF. The gene calls are TRBV28 and TRBJ2-4, with TRBD1 matching over 7 bases. J gave up 6 bases and V 10 bases, and 9 bases lay outside the gene matches. Per the germline V gene, CDR1 is MDHEN and CDR2 is SYDVKM. The CDR3 is made up of 13 amino acids. The variable domain in full, completed from reference TRBV28 and TRBJ2-4, reads DVKVTQSSRYLVKRTGEKVFLECVQDMDHENMFWYRQDPGLGLRLIYFSYDVKMKEKGDIPEGYSVSREKKERFSLILESASTNQTSMYLCATKTGVSNIQYFGAGTRLSVL.